This T cell receptor (beta chain) was captured by sequencing in a study of shared clonotypes between healthy human individuals. Study-level results: The generation probabilities recorded for non-shared clonotypes fell below those of clonotypes shared by all four donors. A handful of donors showed sharing of approximately 5% of naive CD4 clonotypes. Sharing of clonotypes among donors was expected to vary with sequencing depth.

This clone was picked up a small number of times. The antigen remains undetermined. Sequencing was performed with immunoSEQ multiplex PCR; in TCRdb, only in-frame clones are kept and a portion is missing. Among around 600,000 clones listed, about 97% were seen once. The CDR3 contains 16 residues. Germline CDR1 is MNHNS and CDR2 is SASEGT. V was clipped by 3 bases and J by 2 bases, with 14 bases between them. V gene TRBV6-1 combines with J gene TRBJ1-5, with TRBD1 as a possible D gene (5 bases). The clonotype was recovered from a woman aged 30 to 39 in good health. The sequenced sample consisted of naive CD4+ T cells sorted from blood. Subset reported: CD45RA+ positively selected. The CDR3, as DNA: TGTGCCAGCAGTGACCGGGACCCCGGCGGCAATCAGCCCCAGCATTTT. Translation: CASSDRDPGGNQPQHF.